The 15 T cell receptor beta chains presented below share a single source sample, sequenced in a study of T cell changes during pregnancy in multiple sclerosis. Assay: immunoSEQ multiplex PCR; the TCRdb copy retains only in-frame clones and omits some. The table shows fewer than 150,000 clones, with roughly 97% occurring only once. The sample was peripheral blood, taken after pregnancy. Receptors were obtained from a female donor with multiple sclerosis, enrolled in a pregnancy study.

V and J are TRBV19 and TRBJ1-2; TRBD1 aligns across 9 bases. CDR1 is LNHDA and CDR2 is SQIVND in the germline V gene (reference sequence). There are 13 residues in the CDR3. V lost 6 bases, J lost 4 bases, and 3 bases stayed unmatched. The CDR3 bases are TGTGCCAGTAGACAGGGGGCCATCTATGGCTACACCTTC. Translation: CASRQGAIYGYTF.

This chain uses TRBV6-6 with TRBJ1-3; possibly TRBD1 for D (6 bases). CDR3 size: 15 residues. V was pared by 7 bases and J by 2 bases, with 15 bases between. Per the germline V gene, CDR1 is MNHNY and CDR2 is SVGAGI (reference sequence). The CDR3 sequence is CASTGTGLPGNTIYF. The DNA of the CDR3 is TGTGCCAGCACTGGAACAGGGTTACCTGGAAACACCATATATTTT.

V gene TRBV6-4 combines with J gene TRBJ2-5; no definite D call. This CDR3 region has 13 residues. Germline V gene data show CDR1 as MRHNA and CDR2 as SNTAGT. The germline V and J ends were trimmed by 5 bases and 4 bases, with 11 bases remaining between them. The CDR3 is CASSLQPGETQYF. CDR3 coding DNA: TGTGCCAGCAGTCTCCAACCGGGAGAGACCCAGTACTTC.

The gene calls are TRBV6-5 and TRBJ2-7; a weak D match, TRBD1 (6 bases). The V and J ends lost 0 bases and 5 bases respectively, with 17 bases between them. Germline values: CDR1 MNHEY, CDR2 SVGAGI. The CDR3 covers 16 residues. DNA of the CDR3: TGTGCCAGCAGTTACTCTCGGGGCTGGACAGAAAACGAGCAGTACTTC. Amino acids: CASSYSRGWTENEQYF.

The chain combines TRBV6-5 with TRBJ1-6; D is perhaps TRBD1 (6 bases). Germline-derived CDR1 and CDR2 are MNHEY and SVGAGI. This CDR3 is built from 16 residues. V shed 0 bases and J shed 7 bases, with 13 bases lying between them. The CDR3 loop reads CASSYSRPGGNSPLHF. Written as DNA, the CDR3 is TGTGCCAGCAGTTACTCGCGGCCGGGGGGCAATTCACCCCTCCACTTT.

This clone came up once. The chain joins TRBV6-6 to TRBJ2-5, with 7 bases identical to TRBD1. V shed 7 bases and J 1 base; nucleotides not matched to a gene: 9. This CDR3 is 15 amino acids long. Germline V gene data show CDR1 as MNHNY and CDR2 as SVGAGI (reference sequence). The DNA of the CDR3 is TGTGCCAGCAAGCAGGGGGAGAAACTCCAAGAGACCCAGTACTTC. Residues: CASKQGEKLQETQYF.

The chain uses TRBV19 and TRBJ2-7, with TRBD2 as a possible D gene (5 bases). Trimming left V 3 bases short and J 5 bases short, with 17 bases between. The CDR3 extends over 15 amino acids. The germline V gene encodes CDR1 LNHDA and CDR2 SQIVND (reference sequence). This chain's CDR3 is CASSMLAGGYDEQYF. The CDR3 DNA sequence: TGTGCCAGTAGTATGTTGGCAGGAGGATACGACGAGCAGTACTTC.

CDR3 protein: CASSRGLAGSSAYNEQFF. CDR3 DNA sequence: TGTGCCAGTAGTAGGGGACTAGCGGGAAGCTCCGCCTACAATGAGCAGTTCTTC. The chain carries TRBV19 and TRBJ2-1; TRBD2 matches at 13 bases. In germline, CDR1 is LNHDA, CDR2 SQIVND (reference sequence). The CDR3 totals 18 residues. V trimming: 4 bases; J trimming: 2 bases; junction bases outside the gene matches: 8.

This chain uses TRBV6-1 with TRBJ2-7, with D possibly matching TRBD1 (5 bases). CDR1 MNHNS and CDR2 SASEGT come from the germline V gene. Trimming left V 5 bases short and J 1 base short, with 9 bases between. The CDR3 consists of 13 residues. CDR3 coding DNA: TGTGCCAGCAGTCGACAGACATCCTACGAGCAGTACTTC. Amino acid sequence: CASSRQTSYEQYF.

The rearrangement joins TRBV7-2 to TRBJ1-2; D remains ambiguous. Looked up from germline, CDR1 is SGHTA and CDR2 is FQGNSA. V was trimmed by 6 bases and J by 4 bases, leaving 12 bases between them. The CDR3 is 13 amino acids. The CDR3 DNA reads TGTGCCAGCAGTTCCGGTGATGGCTATGGCTACACCTTC. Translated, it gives CASSSGDGYGYTF.

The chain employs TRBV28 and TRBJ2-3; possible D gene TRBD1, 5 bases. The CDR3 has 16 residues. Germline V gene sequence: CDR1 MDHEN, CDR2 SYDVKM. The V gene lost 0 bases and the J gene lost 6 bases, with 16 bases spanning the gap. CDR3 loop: CASSLWDTLFPDTQYF. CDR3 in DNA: TGTGCCAGCAGTTTATGGGACACCTTATTCCCGGATACGCAGTATTTT.

CDR3: CASSIRGRDEQYF. Here the CDR3 DNA reads TGTGCCAGTAGTATTCGGGGTCGAGACGAGCAGTACTTC. This chain joins TRBV19 and TRBJ2-7, with a tentative D call TRBD2 (5 bases). The CDR3 sequence is 13 residues long. Germline CDR1 reads LNHDA; CDR2 reads SQIVND (reference sequence). Trimming shortened V by 3 bases and J by 5 bases, and 11 bases separated the two germline ends.

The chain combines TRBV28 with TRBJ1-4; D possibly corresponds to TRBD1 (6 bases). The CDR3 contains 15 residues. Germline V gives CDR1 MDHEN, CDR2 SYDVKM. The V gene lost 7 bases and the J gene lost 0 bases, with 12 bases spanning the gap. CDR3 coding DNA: TGTGCCAGCACTGAGGGGGTGGCAACTAATGAAAAACTGTTTTTT. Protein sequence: CASTEGVATNEKLFF.

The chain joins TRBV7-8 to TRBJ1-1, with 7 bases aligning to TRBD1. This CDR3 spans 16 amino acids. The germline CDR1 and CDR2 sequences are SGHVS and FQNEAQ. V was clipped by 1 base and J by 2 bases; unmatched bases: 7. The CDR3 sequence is CASSLGKTGTNTEAFF. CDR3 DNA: TGTGCCAGCAGCTTAGGGAAGACAGGGACCAACACTGAAGCTTTCTTT.

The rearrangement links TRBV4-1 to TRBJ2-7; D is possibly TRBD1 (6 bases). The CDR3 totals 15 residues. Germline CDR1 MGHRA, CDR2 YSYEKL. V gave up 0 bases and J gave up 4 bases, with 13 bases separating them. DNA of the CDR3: TGCGCCAGCAGCCAAGATCCCCTCGGGACATACGAGCAGTACTTC. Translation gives CASSQDPLGTYEQYF.